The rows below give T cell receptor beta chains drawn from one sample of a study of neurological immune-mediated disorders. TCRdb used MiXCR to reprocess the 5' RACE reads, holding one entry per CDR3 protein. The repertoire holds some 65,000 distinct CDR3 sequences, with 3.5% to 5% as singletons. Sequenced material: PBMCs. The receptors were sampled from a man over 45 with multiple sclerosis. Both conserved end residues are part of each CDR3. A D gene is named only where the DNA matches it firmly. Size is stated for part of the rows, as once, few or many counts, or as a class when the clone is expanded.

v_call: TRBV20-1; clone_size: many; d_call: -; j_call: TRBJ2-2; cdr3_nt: TGCAGTGCTGTTGGCGGGCGGAACACCGGGGAGCTGTTTTTT; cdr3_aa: CSAVGGRNTGELFF
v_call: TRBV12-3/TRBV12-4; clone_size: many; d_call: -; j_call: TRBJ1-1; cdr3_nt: TGTGCCAGCAGCTGGGGGACTGAAGCTTTCTTT; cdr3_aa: CASSWGTEAFF
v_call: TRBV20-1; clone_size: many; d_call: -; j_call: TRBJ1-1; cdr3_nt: TGCAGTGCTCTCGGGACCGGGAACACTGAAGCTTTCTTT; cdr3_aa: CSALGTGNTEAFF
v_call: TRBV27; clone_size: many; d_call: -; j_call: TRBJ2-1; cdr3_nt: TGTGCCAGCAGTTTTTTCGGTAACAATGAGCAGTTCTTC; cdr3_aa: CASSFFGNNEQFF
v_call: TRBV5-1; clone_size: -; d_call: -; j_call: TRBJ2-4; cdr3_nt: TGCGCCAGCAGCTCCCCGGACAGAGGCAAAAAAATTCAGTACTTC; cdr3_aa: CASSSPDRGKKIQYF
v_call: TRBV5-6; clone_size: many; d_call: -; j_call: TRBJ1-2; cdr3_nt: TGTGCCAGCAACCGGGAGTATTATGGCTACACCTTC; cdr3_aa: CASNREYYGYTF
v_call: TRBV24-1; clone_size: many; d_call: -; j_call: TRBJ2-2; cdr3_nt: TGTGCCACCAGTGATTCCGGACAGCACACCGGGGAGCTGTTTTTT; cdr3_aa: CATSDSGQHTGELFF
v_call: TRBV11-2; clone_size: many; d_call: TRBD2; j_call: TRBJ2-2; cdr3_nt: TGTGCCAGCAGCCCTAGCGGGGGGGCCTCGATGATTGGCGGGGAGCTGTTTTTT; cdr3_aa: CASSPSGGASMIGGELFF
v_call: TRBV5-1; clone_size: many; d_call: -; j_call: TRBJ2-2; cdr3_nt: TGCGCCAGCGGTCCTCAGGGATACACCGGGGAGCTGTTTTTT; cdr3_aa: CASGPQGYTGELFF
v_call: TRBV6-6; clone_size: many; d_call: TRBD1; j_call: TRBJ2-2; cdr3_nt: TGTGCCAGCAGCCAGTACCGGGACAGGGGCGCCGGGGAGCTGTTTTTT; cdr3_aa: CASSQYRDRGAGELFF
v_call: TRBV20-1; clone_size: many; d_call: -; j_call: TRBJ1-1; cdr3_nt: TGCAGTGCCCCGAACTTTAGAGCGAACACTGAAGCTTTCTTT; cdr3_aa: CSAPNFRANTEAFF
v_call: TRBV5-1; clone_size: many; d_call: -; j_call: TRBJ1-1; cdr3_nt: TGCGCCAGCAGCTTGCTACAGGGACCGAACACTGAAGCTTTCTTT; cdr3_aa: CASSLLQGPNTEAFF
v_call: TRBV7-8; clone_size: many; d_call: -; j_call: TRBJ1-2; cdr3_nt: TGTGCCAGCAGCTTAGAAGGCACAGGGTTCTATGGCTACACCTTC; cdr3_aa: CASSLEGTGFYGYTF